These 6 T cell receptor beta chains came from one sample sequenced in a study of control samples from healthy donors and cancer patients. Sequenced by immunoSEQ multiplex PCR; TCRdb stores in-frame clones only, minus some. This table holds over 85,000 clones, roughly 94% found once. Sequencing used blood. Source of these receptors: a woman aged 18-29 years in good health.

The J gene is TRBJ2-7, the V gene TRBV10-2; tentatively, D is TRBD1 or TRBD2 (5 bases each). Trimming removed 0 bases at V and 4 bases at J, with 13 bases between. CDR1 and CDR2 (germline): WSHSY, SAAADI. The CDR3 consists of 15 residues. Written as DNA, the CDR3 is TGCGCCAGCAGTGAGTCGAGGGGTACTAGGTACGAGCAGTACTTC. Its protein product is CASSESRGTRYEQYF.

The chain is built from TRBV19 and TRBJ2-7, with 9 bases matching TRBD1. Germline V gene sequence: CDR1 LNHDA, CDR2 SQIVND (reference sequence). V shed 8 bases and J 5 bases; nucleotides not matched to a gene: 7. This CDR3 has 13 residues. The CDR3 DNA follows: TGTGCCAGTGGGGCACAGGGGGCGGACGAGCAGTACTTC. The encoded protein is CASGAQGADEQYF.

The chain uses TRBV6-4 and TRBJ2-2; the match to TRBD2 covers 8 bases. Looked up from germline, CDR1 is MRHNA and CDR2 is SNTAGT. CDR3 length: 14 amino acids. The V and J ends lost 6 bases and 4 bases, in that order; junction bases with no gene match: 4. The CDR3 loop reads CASSAGTSTGELFF. The CDR3 nucleotides are TGTGCCAGCAGCGCCGGGACTAGCACCGGGGAGCTGTTTTTT.

V and J are TRBV2 and TRBJ1-4; D possibly corresponds to TRBD1 (6 bases). The CDR3 has 14 amino acids. V lost 3 bases, J lost 5 bases, and 10 bases lay in between. CDR1 is SNHLY and CDR2 is FYNNEI in the germline V gene. The CDR3 DNA reads TGTGCCAGCAGTGATAGGGACACAAATGAAAAACTGTTTTTT. Protein product: CASSDRDTNEKLFF.

This clone was counted only a few times. V usage is TRBV4-1 and J usage is TRBJ1-5; 7 positions agree with TRBD1. Germline V gene data show CDR1 as MGHRA and CDR2 as YSYEKL. The CDR3 has 15 residues. The junction had 3 bases not matched to a gene; V was cut back by 4 bases and J by 0 bases. The CDR3 loop is CASSLRTGSNQPQHF. DNA for the CDR3: TGCGCCAGCAGCCTTCGGACAGGTAGCAATCAGCCCCAGCATTTT.

This chain links TRBV13 with TRBJ2-1; D possibly matches TRBD1 or TRBD2 (6 bases each). Per germline, CDR1 PRHDT and CDR2 FYEKMQ (reference sequence). The CDR3 covers 15 residues. V shed 9 bases and J shed 4 bases, with 19 bases lying between them. CDR3 nucleotide sequence: TGTGCCAGTACCCCGGGGGACACAACTTACAATGAGCAGTTCTTC. Protein: CASTPGDTTYNEQFF. Complete variable domain (other parts from reference TRBV13 and TRBJ2-1): AAGVIQSPRHLIKEKRETATLKCYPIPRHDTVYWYQQGPGQDPQFLISFYEKMQSDKGSIPDRFSAQQFSDYHSELNMSSLELGDSALYFCASTPGDTTYNEQFFGPGTRLTVL.